Each of the 12 T cell receptor beta chains below was sequenced from the same sample in a study of shared clonotypes between healthy human individuals. Assay: immunoSEQ multiplex PCR; the TCRdb copy retains only in-frame clones and omits some. Here the sample spans 2.5 million or so clones, roughly nine tenths being singletons. Sample: naive CD4+ T cells sorted from blood. Sample subset: CD45RA+ positively selected. The receptor source for this set is a man between 18 and 35 years old in good health.

The chain is built from TRBV6-5 and TRBJ1-1; D remains unclear. The germline CDR1 and CDR2 sequences are MNHEY and SVGAGI. Trimming removed 5 bases at V and 5 bases at J, with 15 bases between. The length of the CDR3 is 14 residues. The CDR3 sequence: CASSRSTMGTEAFF. As DNA, the CDR3 is TGTGCCAGCAGTAGGAGTACGATGGGGACTGAAGCTTTCTTT.

The chain employs TRBV23-1 and TRBJ2-5; D is uncertain. TRBV23-1 falls under the ORF class, with uncertain function. The CDR3 is made up of 11 amino acids. The V gene lost 4 bases and the J gene lost 5 bases, with 5 bases spanning the gap. The CDR3 loop reads CASSLIETQYF. The CDR3 nucleotides read TGCGCCAGCAGTCTAATTGAGACCCAGTACTTC.

The gene calls are TRBV6-1 and TRBJ2-5, with 7 bases fitting TRBD2. The CDR3 consists of 16 residues. Per germline, CDR1 MNHNS and CDR2 SASEGT. Germline trimming cut 2 bases from V and 5 bases from J; bases unmatched to any gene: 11. The DNA of the CDR3 is TGTGCCAGCAGTGAAAATGTTTGGGGGGAGGGGGAGACCCAGTACTTC. It encodes CASSENVWGEGETQYF.

The V and J genes are TRBV7-9 and TRBJ1-4; the D gene is possibly TRBD1 (5 bases). The V gene lost 3 bases and the J gene lost 4 bases, with 9 bases spanning the gap. The CDR3 runs to 14 residues. The germline V gene encodes CDR1 SEHNR and CDR2 FQNEAQ (reference sequence). The CDR3 nucleotides read TGTGCCAGCAGCTTCGGGGCAAATAATGAAAAACTGTTTTTT. It specifies CASSFGANNEKLFF.

A note on this clone: This specimen includes other DNA sequences encoding the same CDR3. This chain connects TRBV7-2 to TRBJ2-7; 10 bases are a match to TRBD1. With 3 bases clipped from V and 2 bases from J, the junction kept 1 base outside the gene matches. The CDR3 length is 14 residues. The V gene's germline CDR1 is SGHTA and CDR2 FQGNSA. CDR3 sequence (DNA): TGTGCCAGCAGCTTCGACAGGGGGCCCTACGAGCAGTACTTC. It specifies CASSFDRGPYEQYF.

This chain links TRBV6-6 with TRBJ1-5; D is unclear. The germline V gene has CDR1 MNHNY and CDR2 SVGAGI (reference sequence). V lost 4 bases, J lost 1 base, and 14 bases lay in between. There are 16 residues in the CDR3. The CDR3 loop is CASSSLIPGSNQPQHF. The CDR3 bases are TGTGCCAGCAGTTCCTTGATTCCTGGGAGCAATCAGCCCCAGCATTTT.

Here the CDR3 reads CASSSTSGRAGETQYF. CDR3 in DNA: TGTGCCAGCAGCTCGACTAGCGGGAGGGCGGGGGAGACCCAGTACTTC. The chain links TRBV7-2 to TRBJ2-5; 14 bases match TRBD2. Germline CDR1 reads SGHTA; CDR2 reads FQGNSA. This CDR3 has 16 residues. Trimming took 4 bases from V and 5 from J; bases not matched to a gene: 6. Full variable domain (remainder filled in from reference TRBV7-2 and TRBJ2-5): GAGVSQSPSNKVTEKGKDVELRCDPISGHTALYWYRQSLGQGLEFLIYFQGNSAPDKSGLPSDRFSAERTGGSVSTLTIQRTQQEDSAVYLCASSSTSGRAGETQYFGPGTRLLVL.

This clone is a singleton in its sample. V and J are TRBV5-1 and TRBJ2-1, with unresolved D. The length of the CDR3 is 12 residues. V was shortened by 2 bases and J by 10 bases, with 10 bases between the two germline ends. Germline lookup yields CDR1 SGHRS and CDR2 YFSETQ. In DNA, the CDR3 is TGCGCCAGCAGCTTTGACTCTCAGGAGCAGTTCTTC. Protein: CASSFDSQEQFF.

Concerning this clone: Other DNA variants within this sample encode the same CDR3. The gene calls are TRBV5-6 and TRBJ1-6; 9 nucleotides agree with TRBD1. The CDR3 is made up of 16 amino acids. Germline CDR1 is SGHDT and CDR2 is YYEEEE. With V trimmed by 4 bases and J by 3 bases, 5 bases remained unmatched. CDR3 residues: CASSPGTGLYNSPLHF. In nucleotides, the CDR3 is TGTGCCAGCAGCCCAGGGACAGGGCTCTATAATTCACCCCTCCACTTT.

Worth noting for this clone: Within the sample, other DNA sequences also encode this same CDR3. The chain links TRBV6-6 to TRBJ2-2; unclear D gene. The V end lost 2 bases, the J end lost 2 bases, and 6 bases lay between the germline ends. The germline gives CDR1 MNHNY, CDR2 SVGAGI (reference sequence). The CDR3 has 14 amino acids. The CDR3 sequence is CASSYRENTGELFF. CDR3 in DNA: TGTGCCAGCAGTTACAGGGAAAACACCGGGGAGCTGTTTTTT.

This rearrangement joins TRBV13 to TRBJ2-7, with D hard to call. The CDR3 runs 15 residues. Per the germline V gene, CDR1 is PRHDT and CDR2 is FYEKMQ (reference sequence). Trimming removed 4 bases at V and 3 bases at J, with 16 bases between. CDR3 residues: CASSSAMGFFYEQYF. The CDR3 nucleotides read TGTGCCAGCAGCTCAGCGATGGGGTTTTTCTACGAGCAGTACTTC.

The chain combines TRBV4-3 with TRBJ2-1; TRBD1 might be the D (6 bases). Trimming left V 4 bases short and J 1 base short, with 17 bases between. Germline V gene lookup returns CDR1 LGHNA and CDR2 YSLEER. This CDR3 comprises 17 residues. The CDR3 reads CASSRKPGQLSYNEQFF. CDR3 nucleotides: TGCGCCAGCAGCCGCAAACCGGGACAACTGTCCTACAATGAGCAGTTCTTC.